Each of the 17 T cell receptor beta chains below was sequenced from the same sample in a study of blood T cell repertoires in COVID-19. Clones were read by immunoSEQ multiplex PCR, and TCRdb kept only the in-frame ones, dropping some. This table holds about 320,000 clones, roughly nine tenths found once. The sample consisted of PBMCs or T cells enriched from blood (not recorded which). The receptors come from a man aged 60 to 69 who had recovered from COVID-19.

The chain uses TRBV27 and TRBJ2-2; D possibly corresponds to TRBD2 (6 bases). The CDR3 covers 15 residues. V was clipped by 2 bases and J by 1 base, with 8 bases between them. Germline V gene data show CDR1 as MNHEY and CDR2 as SMNVEV (reference sequence). This CDR3 reads CASSLRGLNTGELFF. The CDR3 bases are TGTGCCAGCAGTTTAAGGGGACTGAACACCGGGGAGCTGTTTTTT.

This chain connects TRBV5-1 to TRBJ2-7, with TRBD2 matching over 7 bases. Germline loops: CDR1 SGHRS, CDR2 YFSETQ. The CDR3 has 15 amino acids. V was clipped by 0 bases and J by 2 bases; unmatched bases: 5. The CDR3 DNA reads TGCGCCAGCAGCTTGGCCGGGGGGTCCCCCTACGAGCAGTACTTC. Translation gives CASSLAGGSPYEQYF.

This chain's CDR3 is CASSGQLAHANTGELFF. As DNA, the CDR3 is TGTGCCAGCAGCGGACAACTAGCGCACGCGAACACCGGGGAGCTGTTTTTT. The chain employs TRBV9 and TRBJ2-2, with TRBD2 matching over 7 bases. The CDR3 is 17 amino acids. Germline CDR1 SGDLS, CDR2 YYNGEE. The V and J ends lost 3 bases and 0 bases, in that order; junction bases with no gene match: 8. Together with reference TRBV9 and TRBJ2-2, the CDR3 gives the full variable domain: DSGVTQTPKHLITATGQRVTLRCSPRSGDLSVYWYQQSLDQGLQFLIQYYNGEERAKGNILERFSAQQFPDLHSELNLSSLELGDSALYFCASSGQLAHANTGELFFGEGSRLTVL.

The chain recombines TRBV7-2 with TRBJ2-7; possible D gene TRBD1, 5 bases. The CDR3 covers 16 residues. Germline CDR1 reads SGHTA; CDR2 reads FQGNSA. V lost 1 base and J 3 bases, leaving 16 bases between the germline ends. The CDR3 region has the DNA TGTGCCAGCAGCTTAGTAGGGGTTGGTCAGTACTACGAGCAGTACTTC. Amino acid sequence: CASSLVGVGQYYEQYF.

V is TRBV23-1 and J is TRBJ2-1, with D tentatively TRBD1 (7 bases). TRBV23-1 is reported as an ORF; its role is uncertain. Trimming shortened V by 4 bases and J by 9 bases, and 16 bases separated the two germline ends. This CDR3 contains 14 residues. The CDR3 coding sequence is TGCGCCAGCAGTCCCCAGGGGGGCGAATTTGAGCAGTTCTTC. This codes for CASSPQGGEFEQFF.

This rearrangement joins TRBV5-5 to TRBJ1-5; 8 nucleotides line up with TRBD1. Germline V gene data show CDR1 as SGHKS and CDR2 as YYEKEE (reference sequence). The CDR3 contains 14 residues. J gave up 9 bases and V 0 bases, and 5 bases lay outside the gene matches. CDR3 amino acids: CASSLAWTGWPQHF. The CDR3 nucleotides are TGTGCCAGCAGCTTGGCCTGGACAGGGTGGCCCCAGCATTTT. Full variable domain (outside the CDR3, taken from reference TRBV5-5 and TRBJ1-5): DAGVTQSPTHLIKTRGQQVTLRCSPISGHKSVSWYQQVLGQGPQFIFQYYEKEERGRGNFPDRFSARQFPNYSSELNVNALLLGDSALYLCASSLAWTGWPQHFGDGTRLSIL.

V is TRBV28 and J is TRBJ2-7; 9 nucleotides match TRBD1. This CDR3 has 19 amino acids. The germline gives CDR1 MDHEN, CDR2 SYDVKM. V was pared by 6 bases and J by 3 bases, with 21 bases of the junction left unmatched. Written as DNA, the CDR3 is TGTGCCAGCAGCCCTCCCGGACAGGGGCGGTTAGCGATTTACTACGAGCAGTACTTC. Protein sequence: CASSPPGQGRLAIYYEQYF. Full variable domain (missing parts from reference TRBV28 and TRBJ2-7): DVKVTQSSRYLVKRTGEKVFLECVQDMDHENMFWYRQDPGLGLRLIYFSYDVKMKEKGDIPEGYSVSREKKERFSLILESASTNQTSMYLCASSPPGQGRLAIYYEQYFGPGTRLTVT.

This rearrangement joins TRBV28 to TRBJ1-4; perhaps TRBD1 as D (5 bases). V lost 2 bases and J lost 0, with 10 bases in between. Germline values: CDR1 MDHEN, CDR2 SYDVKM. The CDR3 is 16 residues long. The CDR3: CASSLGTGTTNEKLFF. Written as DNA, the CDR3 is TGTGCCAGCAGTTTAGGTACAGGTACAACTAATGAAAAACTGTTTTTT.

This chain uses TRBV15 with TRBJ2-1, with D unresolved. Germline CDR1 LNHNV, CDR2 YYDKDF (reference sequence). V lost 0 bases, J lost 9 bases, and 12 bases lay in between. This CDR3 is built from 14 residues. The CDR3 DNA is TGTGCCACCAGCAGAGAGGTCGGGTTACGTGAGCAGTTCTTC. It is translated as CATSREVGLREQFF.

The V and J genes are TRBV7-2 and TRBJ2-7, with 8 bases lining up with TRBD1. CDR1 SGHTA and CDR2 FQGNSA come from the germline V gene. V trimming: 5 bases; J trimming: 2 bases; junction bases outside the gene matches: 8. The CDR3 is 15 residues long. The CDR3 nucleotides read TGTGCCAGCAGCCCAGTGAGACAGGGGCCCTACGAGCAGTACTTC. Translation gives CASSPVRQGPYEQYF.

This clone was counted a few times. CDR3 coding DNA: TGTGCCAGCACCACGGACAGGGGGGTTGGAGCTTTCTTT. It translates to CASTTDRGVGAFF. The chain recombines TRBV28 with TRBJ1-1; 10 bases are a match to TRBD1. The CDR3 has 13 residues. Germline lookup yields CDR1 MDHEN and CDR2 SYDVKM. V was clipped by 7 bases and J by 10 bases; unmatched bases: 9.

The table lists this clone with a count of one. The rearrangement joins TRBV7-9 to TRBJ2-7; D may be TRBD2 (5 bases). Trimming stripped 3 bases from V and 3 bases from J, with 9 bases between. The CDR3 has 13 residues. The germline CDR1 and CDR2 sequences are SEHNR and FQNEAQ (reference sequence). CDR3 nucleotide sequence: TGTGCCAGCAGCTTGACGGGGAACTACGAGCAGTACTTC. Protein: CASSLTGNYEQYF.

The V call is TRBV24-1, the J call TRBJ2-7, with 7 bases matching TRBD1. V dropped 2 bases and J dropped 0; count of bases not matched to a gene: 3. The germline CDR1 and CDR2 sequences are KGHDR and SFDVKD. The CDR3 spans 15 residues. The CDR3 reads CATSDSTGSSYEQYF. DNA of the CDR3: TGTGCCACCAGTGATTCGACAGGGAGCTCCTACGAGCAGTACTTC.

Here the CDR3 reads CASSYSGGDYGYTF. The CDR3 nucleotides read TGTGCCAGCAGTTACTCAGGGGGAGACTATGGCTACACCTTC. The chain joins TRBV6-2 or TRBV6-3 to TRBJ1-2; D is possibly TRBD1 (6 bases). The CDR3 extends over 14 amino acids. The germline V gene has CDR1 MNHEY and CDR2 SVGEGT. Between the trimmed V and J ends, which lost 0 bases and 3 bases, there was a span of 8 bases.

This clone was observed a single time. The genes are TRBV6-5 and TRBJ2-7, with TRBD2 identical over 8 bases. Germline V gives CDR1 MNHEY, CDR2 SVGAGI. The CDR3 contains 16 residues. Trimming at V came to 0 bases and at J to 0 bases, leaving 4 bases not matched to a gene. CDR3 DNA sequence: TGTGCCAGCAGTTACTCGACTAGCGCACTCTCCTACGAGCAGTACTTC. It specifies CASSYSTSALSYEQYF.

The CDR3 DNA is TGTGCCAGCAGCCGCTGGGAGTACCAAGAGACCCAGTACTTC. Its translation: CASSRWEYQETQYF. V usage is TRBV7-9 and J usage is TRBJ2-5; maybe TRBD2 (5 bases). CDR1 and CDR2 (germline): SEHNR, FQNEAQ (reference sequence). V was trimmed by 5 bases and J by 0 bases, leaving 10 bases between them. The CDR3 runs 14 residues.

This chain joins TRBV28 and TRBJ1-3; 7 bases are shared with TRBD1. V was pared by 11 bases and J by 4 bases, with 8 bases of the junction left unmatched. This CDR3 is 13 amino acids long. Germline V gene sequence: CDR1 MDHEN, CDR2 SYDVKM. As DNA, the CDR3 is TGTGCCGCGACAGGGAATCGCGGAAACACCATATATTTT. This encodes CAATGNRGNTIYF.